This record concerns one T cell receptor beta chain sequence. Germline CDR1 and CDR2: SNHLY and FYNNEI. The CDR3 runs 14 residues. Losses at the gene ends were 3 bases for V and 7 bases for J; bases not matched to a gene: 3. The protocol was immunoSEQ multiplex PCR, while the TCRdb copy is restricted to in-frame clones and leaves out a portion. The sample holds 300,000 or so clones; 83% are singletons and the top ten take about 1.2%. This sample was taken from a study of blood T cell repertoires in COVID-19. Study information: PBMCs, B-cell-depleted T cells, or T cells were the source of the cDNA or gDNA that made up the material.

This receptor was taken from a woman aged 45 to 65 with acute or convalescent COVID-19. This chain joins TRBV2 and TRBJ2-3; 11 nucleotides align to TRBD2. The sequenced sample consisted of peripheral blood. As DNA, the CDR3 is TGTGCCAGCAGTGAGACTAGCGGGGACAATACGCAGTATTTT. Residues: CASSETSGDNTQYF.